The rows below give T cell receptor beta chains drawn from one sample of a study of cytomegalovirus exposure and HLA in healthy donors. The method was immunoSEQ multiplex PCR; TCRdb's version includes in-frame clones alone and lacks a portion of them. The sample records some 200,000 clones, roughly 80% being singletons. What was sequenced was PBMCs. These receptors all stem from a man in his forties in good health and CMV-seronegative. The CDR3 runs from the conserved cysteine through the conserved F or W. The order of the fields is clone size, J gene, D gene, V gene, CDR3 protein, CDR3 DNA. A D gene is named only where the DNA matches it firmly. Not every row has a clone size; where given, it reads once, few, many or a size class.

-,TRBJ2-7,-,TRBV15,CATGPRPDTFSYEQYF,TGTGCCACCGGGCCGCGACCTGACACTTTCTCCTACGAGCAGTACTTC
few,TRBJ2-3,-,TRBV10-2,CASSESSGSTDTQYF,TGCGCCAGCAGTGAGTCAAGCGGGAGCACAGATACGCAGTATTTT
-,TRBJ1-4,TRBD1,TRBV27,CASSPGQGVINEKLFF,TGTGCCAGCAGTCCCGGACAGGGGGTCATTAATGAAAAACTGTTTTTT
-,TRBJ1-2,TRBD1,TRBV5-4,CASSLQGLNGYTF,TGTGCCAGCAGCTTACAGGGGTTGAATGGCTACACCTTC
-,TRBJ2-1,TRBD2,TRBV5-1,CASSTAGLAGGHNNEQFF,TGCGCCAGCAGCACGGCGGGACTAGCGGGGGGTCACAACAATGAGCAGTTCTTC
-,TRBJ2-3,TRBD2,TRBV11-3,CASSPLAEATDTQYF,TGTGCCAGCAGCCCACTAGCGGAGGCCACAGATACGCAGTATTTT
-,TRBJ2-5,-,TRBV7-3,CASSLIGGPDGTQYF,TGTGCCAGCAGCTTAATCGGGGGGCCTGATGGGACCCAGTACTTC
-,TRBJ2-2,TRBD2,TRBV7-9,CASTSERERTGELFF,TGTGCCAGCACCTCTGAGCGGGAGAGGACCGGGGAGCTGTTTTTT
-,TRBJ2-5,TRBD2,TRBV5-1,CASSLLRPGGKQETQYF,TGCGCCAGCAGCTTGCTCCGCCCGGGGGGGAAACAAGAGACCCAGTACTTC
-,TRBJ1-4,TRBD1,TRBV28,CASSAHRGHEKLFF,TGTGCCAGCAGTGCCCACAGGGGTCATGAAAAACTGTTTTTT
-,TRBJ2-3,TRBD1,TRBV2,CASSRGQGAGTDTQYF,TGTGCCAGCAGTAGGGGACAGGGGGCTGGGACAGATACGCAGTATTTT
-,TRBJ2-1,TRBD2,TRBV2,CASGGLAGGYNEQFF,TGTGCCAGCGGGGGACTAGCGGGAGGCTACAATGAGCAGTTCTTC
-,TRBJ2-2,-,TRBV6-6,CASSYVGAGGELFF,TGTGCCAGCAGTTACGTAGGGGCAGGCGGGGAGCTGTTTTTT
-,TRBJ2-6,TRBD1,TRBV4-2,CASSQVTGGSGANVLTF,TGTGCCAGCAGCCAAGTTACAGGGGGCTCTGGGGCCAACGTCCTGACTTTC
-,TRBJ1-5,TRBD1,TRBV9,CASSLGTGGGQPQHF,TGTGCCAGCAGCCTTGGGACAGGGGGCGGGCAGCCCCAGCATTTT
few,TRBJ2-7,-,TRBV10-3,CAISDPRESLYEQYF,TGTGCCATCAGTGATCCTCGGGAGAGTCTCTACGAGCAGTACTTC
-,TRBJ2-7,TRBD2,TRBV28,CASRPGRESLYEQYF,TGTGCCAGCAGGCCGGGGAGGGAGTCTCTCTACGAGCAGTACTTC
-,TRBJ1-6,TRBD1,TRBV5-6,CASSRGTGSSPLHF,TGTGCCAGCAGTCGTGGGACAGGGAGTTCACCCCTCCACTTT
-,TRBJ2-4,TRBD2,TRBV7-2,CASTVSGSQNIQYF,TGTGCCAGCACCGTAAGCGGGAGCCAAAACATTCAGTACTTC
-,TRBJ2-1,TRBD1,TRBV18,CASSPPSGTGYNEQFF,TGTGCCAGCTCACCACCTTCCGGGACAGGGTACAATGAGCAGTTCTTC
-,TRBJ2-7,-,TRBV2,CASTPLVASYEQYF,TGTGCCAGCACCCCACTGGTCGCTTCCTACGAGCAGTACTTC
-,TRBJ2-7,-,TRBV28,CASTTTAPYEQYF,TGTGCCAGCACCACAACCGCCCCCTACGAGCAGTACTTC
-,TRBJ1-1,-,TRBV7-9,CASSLGASAFF,TGTGCCAGCAGCTTGGGGGCTTCGGCTTTCTTT
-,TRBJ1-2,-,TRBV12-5,CASGRYGYTF,TGTGCTAGTGGTCGTTATGGCTACACCTTC
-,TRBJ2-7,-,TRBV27,CASSLGGISYEQYF,TGTGCCAGCAGTTTAGGCGGGATCTCCTACGAGCAGTACTTC
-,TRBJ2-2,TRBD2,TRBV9,CASRGLAAGELFF,TGTGCCAGCAGGGGACTAGCCGCCGGGGAGCTGTTTTTT
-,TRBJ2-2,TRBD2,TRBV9,CASSVDPGGTGELFF,TGTGCCAGCAGCGTAGATCCGGGAGGCACCGGGGAGCTGTTTTTT
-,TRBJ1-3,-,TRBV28,CATVANSGNTIYF,TGTGCCACCGTGGCCAACTCTGGAAACACCATATATTTT
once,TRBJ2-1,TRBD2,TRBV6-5,CASSPMTSGYNEQFF,TGTGCCAGCAGTCCGATGACTAGCGGATACAATGAGCAGTTCTTC
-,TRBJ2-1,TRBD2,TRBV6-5,CASSLAGASGEQFF,TGTGCCAGCAGTCTAGCGGGTGCCTCTGGTGAGCAGTTCTTC
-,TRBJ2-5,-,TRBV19,CASSFSSLEGTQYF,TGTGCCAGTAGTTTTTCTTCCCTTGAGGGGACCCAGTACTTC
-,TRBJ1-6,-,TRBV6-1,CASSADRRSSYNSPLHF,TGTGCCAGCAGTGCAGACAGGAGAAGCTCCTATAATTCACCCCTCCACTTT
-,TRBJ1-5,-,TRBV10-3,CAIRDSRGNQPQHF,TGTGCCATCAGGGACAGCCGCGGCAATCAGCCCCAGCATTTT
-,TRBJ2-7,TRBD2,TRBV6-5,CASRTAGGEQYF,TGTGCCAGCAGAACAGCGGGGGGCGAGCAGTACTTC
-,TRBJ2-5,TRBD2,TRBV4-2,CASSPSTSGSQETQYF,TGTGCCAGCAGCCCCTCGACTAGCGGGAGCCAAGAGACCCAGTACTTC
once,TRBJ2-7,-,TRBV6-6,CASSYSDYGEQYF,TGTGCCAGCAGTTACTCGGACTATGGCGAGCAGTACTTC
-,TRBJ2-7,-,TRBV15,CATSRDQTRFLGEQYF,TGTGCCACCAGCAGAGATCAGACTAGGTTTTTGGGAGAGCAGTACTTC
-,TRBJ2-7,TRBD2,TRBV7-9,CASSPSAGGPGEQYF,TGTGCCAGCAGCCCCTCAGCGGGAGGGCCGGGCGAGCAGTACTTC
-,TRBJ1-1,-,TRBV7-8,CASSLGGLNTEAFF,TGTGCCAGCAGCTTAGGCGGGCTGAACACTGAAGCTTTCTTT
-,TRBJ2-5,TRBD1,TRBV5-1,CASSPDRTRETQYF,TGCGCCAGCAGCCCGGACAGGACCAGGGAGACCCAGTACTTC
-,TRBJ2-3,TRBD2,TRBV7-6,CASSGATSGGDTQYF,TGTGCCAGCAGCGGGGCCACTAGCGGGGGAGATACGCAGTATTTT
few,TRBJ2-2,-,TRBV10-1,CASSDRGAGELFF,TGCGCCAGCAGTGACAGGGGAGCCGGGGAGCTGTTTTTT
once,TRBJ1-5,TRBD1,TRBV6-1,CASSAGQGSNQPQHF,TGTGCCAGCAGCGCCGGACAGGGGTCGAATCAGCCCCAGCATTTT
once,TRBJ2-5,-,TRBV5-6,CASSLPQGETQYF,TGTGCCAGCAGCTTGCCCCAGGGGGAGACCCAGTACTTC
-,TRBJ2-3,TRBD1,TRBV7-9,CASSTRQGPADTQYF,TGTGCCAGCAGCACCAGACAGGGTCCGGCAGATACGCAGTATTTT
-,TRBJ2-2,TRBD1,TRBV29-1,CSVERGLNTGELFF,TGCAGCGTTGAGAGGGGGCTTAACACCGGGGAGCTGTTTTTT
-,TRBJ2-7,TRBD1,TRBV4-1,CASSQEDRAIYEQYF,TGCGCCAGCAGCCAAGAGGACAGGGCAATCTACGAGCAGTACTTC
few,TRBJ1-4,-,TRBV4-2,CASSQEESGGDGKLFF,TGTGCCAGCAGCCAAGAAGAGAGCGGGGGGGACGGAAAACTGTTTTTT
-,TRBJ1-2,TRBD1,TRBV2,CASSVGQGASYGYTF,TGTGCCAGCAGTGTAGGGCAGGGGGCCTCCTATGGCTACACCTTC
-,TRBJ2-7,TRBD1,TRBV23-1,CASSQSCPDRGVYEQYF,TGCGCCAGCAGTCAATCATGCCCAGACAGGGGAGTCTACGAGCAGTACTTC
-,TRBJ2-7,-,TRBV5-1,CASSPDTAPYEQYF,TGCGCCAGCAGCCCGGACACGGCCCCCTACGAGCAGTACTTC
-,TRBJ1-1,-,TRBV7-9,CASSLESGFEAFF,TGTGCCAGCAGCTTAGAGTCCGGGTTCGAAGCTTTCTTT
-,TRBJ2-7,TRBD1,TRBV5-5,CASSFSERTGFTYEQYF,TGTGCCAGCAGCTTCTCGGAAAGGACAGGGTTCACCTACGAGCAGTACTTC
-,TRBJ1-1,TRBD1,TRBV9,CASSFGTENTEAFF,TGTGCCAGCAGCTTTGGGACAGAGAACACTGAAGCTTTCTTT
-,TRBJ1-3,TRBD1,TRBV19,CASSTQGAATSPIYF,TGTGCCAGTAGTACTCAGGGGGCAGCGACCTCGCCCATATATTTT
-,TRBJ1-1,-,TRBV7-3,CASSLNSNTEAFF,TGTGCCAGCAGCTTAAACTCGAACACTGAAGCTTTCTTT
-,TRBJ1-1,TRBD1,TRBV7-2,CASRPGRGRSEAFF,TGTGCCAGCAGACCCGGGAGGGGGCGGTCTGAAGCTTTCTTT